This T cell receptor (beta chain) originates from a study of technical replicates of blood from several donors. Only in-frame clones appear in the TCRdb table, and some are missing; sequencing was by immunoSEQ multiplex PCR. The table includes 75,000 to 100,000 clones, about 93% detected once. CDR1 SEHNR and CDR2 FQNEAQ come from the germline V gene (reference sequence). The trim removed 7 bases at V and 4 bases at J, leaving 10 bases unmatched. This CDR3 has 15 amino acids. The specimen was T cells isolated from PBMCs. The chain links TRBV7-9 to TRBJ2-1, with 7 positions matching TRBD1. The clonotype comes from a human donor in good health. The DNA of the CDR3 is TGTGCCAGCATCCTAGACAGGGTTGGGTACAATGAGCAGTTCTTC. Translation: CASILDRVGYNEQFF.